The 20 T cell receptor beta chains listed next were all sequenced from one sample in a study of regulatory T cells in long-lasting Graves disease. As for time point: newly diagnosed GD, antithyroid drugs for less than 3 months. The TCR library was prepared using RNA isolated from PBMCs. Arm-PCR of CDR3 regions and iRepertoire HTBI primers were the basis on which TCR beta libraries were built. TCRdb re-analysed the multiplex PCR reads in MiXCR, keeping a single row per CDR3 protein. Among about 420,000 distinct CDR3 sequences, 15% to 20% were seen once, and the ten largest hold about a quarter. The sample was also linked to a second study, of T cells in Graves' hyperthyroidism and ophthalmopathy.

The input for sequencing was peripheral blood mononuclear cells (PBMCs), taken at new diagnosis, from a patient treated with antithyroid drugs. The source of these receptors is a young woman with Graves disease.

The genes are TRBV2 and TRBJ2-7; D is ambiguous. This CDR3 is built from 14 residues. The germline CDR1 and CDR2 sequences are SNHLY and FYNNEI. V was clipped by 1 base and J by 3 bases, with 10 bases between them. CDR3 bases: TGTGCCAGCAGTGAAGGGCAGAGAGTCTACGAGCAGTACTTC. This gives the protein CASSEGQRVYEQYF.

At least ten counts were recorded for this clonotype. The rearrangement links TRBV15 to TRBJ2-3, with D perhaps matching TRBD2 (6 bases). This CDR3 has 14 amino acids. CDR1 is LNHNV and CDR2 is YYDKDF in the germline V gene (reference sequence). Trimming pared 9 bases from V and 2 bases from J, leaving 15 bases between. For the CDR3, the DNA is TGTGCCACGAGGGTTAGCGGCGTCACAGATACGCAGTATTTT. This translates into CATRVSGVTDTQYF.

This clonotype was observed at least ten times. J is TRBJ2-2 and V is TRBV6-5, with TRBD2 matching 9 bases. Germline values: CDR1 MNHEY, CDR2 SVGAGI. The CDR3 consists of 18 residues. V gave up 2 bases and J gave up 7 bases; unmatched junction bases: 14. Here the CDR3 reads CASSYERDGLARFGELFF. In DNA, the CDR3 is TGTGCCAGCAGTTACGAGCGGGACGGACTAGCGCGTTTCGGGGAGCTGTTTTTT.

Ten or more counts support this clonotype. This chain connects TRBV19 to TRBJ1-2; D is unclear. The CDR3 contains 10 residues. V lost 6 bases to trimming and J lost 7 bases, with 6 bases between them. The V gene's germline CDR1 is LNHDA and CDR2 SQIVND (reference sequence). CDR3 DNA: TGTGCCAGTAGAGGTATTGGCTACACCTTC. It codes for CASRGIGYTF.

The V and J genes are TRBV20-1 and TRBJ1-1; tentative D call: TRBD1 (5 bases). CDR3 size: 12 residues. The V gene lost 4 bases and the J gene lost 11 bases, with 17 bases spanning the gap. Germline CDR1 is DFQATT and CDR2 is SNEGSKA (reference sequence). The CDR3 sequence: CSAKPPPGPAFF. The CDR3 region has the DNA TGCAGTGCTAAGCCTCCTCCGGGGCCGGCTTTCTTT.

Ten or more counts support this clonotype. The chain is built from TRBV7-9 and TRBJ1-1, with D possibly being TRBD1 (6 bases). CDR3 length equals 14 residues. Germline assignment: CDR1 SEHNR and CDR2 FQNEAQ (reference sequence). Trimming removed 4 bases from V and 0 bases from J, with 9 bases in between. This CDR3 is CASSSQGMNTEAFF. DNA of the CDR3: TGTGCCAGCAGCTCGCAGGGGATGAACACTGAAGCTTTCTTT.

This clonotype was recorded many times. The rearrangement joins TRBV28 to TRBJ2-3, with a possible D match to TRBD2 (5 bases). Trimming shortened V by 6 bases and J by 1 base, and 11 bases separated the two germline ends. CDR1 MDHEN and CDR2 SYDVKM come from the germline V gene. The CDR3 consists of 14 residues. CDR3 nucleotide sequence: TGTGCCAGCAGGACGCGGGCGGGCACAGATACGCAGTATTTT. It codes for CASRTRAGTDTQYF.

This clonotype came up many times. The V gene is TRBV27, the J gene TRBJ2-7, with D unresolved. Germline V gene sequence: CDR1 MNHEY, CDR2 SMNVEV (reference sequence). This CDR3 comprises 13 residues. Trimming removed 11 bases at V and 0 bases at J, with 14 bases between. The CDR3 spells CAPGPPDSYEQYF. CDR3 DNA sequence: TGTGCCCCAGGCCCCCCGGACTCCTACGAGCAGTACTTC.

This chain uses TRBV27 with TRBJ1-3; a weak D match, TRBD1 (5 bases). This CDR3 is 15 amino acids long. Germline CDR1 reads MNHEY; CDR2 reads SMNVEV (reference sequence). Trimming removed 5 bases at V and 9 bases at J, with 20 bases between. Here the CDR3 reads CASSDRAGVRGTIYF. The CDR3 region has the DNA TGTGCCAGCAGTGACCGGGCCGGGGTTAGGGGCACCATATATTTT.

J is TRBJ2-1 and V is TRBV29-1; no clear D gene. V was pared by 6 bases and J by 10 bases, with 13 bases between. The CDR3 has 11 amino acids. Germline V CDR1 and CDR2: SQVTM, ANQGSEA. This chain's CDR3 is CSVQTFYEQFF. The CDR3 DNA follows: TGCAGCGTCCAGACGTTCTACGAGCAGTTCTTC.

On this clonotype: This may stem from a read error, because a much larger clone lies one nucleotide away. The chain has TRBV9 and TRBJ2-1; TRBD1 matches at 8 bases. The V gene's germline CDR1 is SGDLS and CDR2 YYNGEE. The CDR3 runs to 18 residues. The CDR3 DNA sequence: TGTGCCAGCAGCGTAGCTACAGGGGGACTCCGCTCCTACGATGAGCAGTTCTTC. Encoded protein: CASSVATGGLRSYDEQFF.

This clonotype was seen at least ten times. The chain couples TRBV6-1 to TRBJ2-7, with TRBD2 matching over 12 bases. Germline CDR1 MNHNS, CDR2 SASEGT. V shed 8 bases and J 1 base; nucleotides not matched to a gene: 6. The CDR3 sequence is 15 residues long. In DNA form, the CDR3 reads TGTGCCAGCGGGATACTAGCGGGAGGATCCTACGAGCAGTACTTC. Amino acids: CASGILAGGSYEQYF.

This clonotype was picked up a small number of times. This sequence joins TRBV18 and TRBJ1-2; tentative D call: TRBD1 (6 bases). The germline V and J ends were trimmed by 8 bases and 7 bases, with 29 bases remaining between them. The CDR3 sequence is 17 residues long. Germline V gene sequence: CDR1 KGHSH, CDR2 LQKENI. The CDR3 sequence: CASPNSLTGNTALGYTF. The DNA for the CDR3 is TGTGCCAGCCCCAACTCTCTAACAGGGAATACTGCCCTTGGCTACACCTTC.

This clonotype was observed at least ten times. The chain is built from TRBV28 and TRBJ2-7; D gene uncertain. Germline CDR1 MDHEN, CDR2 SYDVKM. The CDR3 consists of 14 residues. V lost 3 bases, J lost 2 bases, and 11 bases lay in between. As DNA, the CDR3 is TGTGCCAGCAGTTTTGAATACCAGCCCTACGAGCAGTACTTC. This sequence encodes CASSFEYQPYEQYF. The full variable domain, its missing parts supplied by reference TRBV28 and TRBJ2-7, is DVKVTQSSRYLVKRTGEKVFLECVQDMDHENMFWYRQDPGLGLRLIYFSYDVKMKEKGDIPEGYSVSREKKERFSLILESASTNQTSMYLCASSFEYQPYEQYFGPGTRLTVT.

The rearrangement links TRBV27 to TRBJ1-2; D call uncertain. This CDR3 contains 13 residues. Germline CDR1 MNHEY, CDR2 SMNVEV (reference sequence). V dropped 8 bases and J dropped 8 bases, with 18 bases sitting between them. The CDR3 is CASAKIGVLGYTF. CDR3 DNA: TGTGCCAGCGCAAAAATTGGGGTTCTGGGCTACACCTTC.

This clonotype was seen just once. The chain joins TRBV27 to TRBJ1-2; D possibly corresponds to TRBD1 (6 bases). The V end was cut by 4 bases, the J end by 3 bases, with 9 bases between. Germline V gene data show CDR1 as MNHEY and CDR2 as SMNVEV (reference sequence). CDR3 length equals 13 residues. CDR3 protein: CASSSAGDYGYTF. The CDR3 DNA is TGTGCCAGCAGTTCGGCAGGGGACTATGGCTACACCTTC.

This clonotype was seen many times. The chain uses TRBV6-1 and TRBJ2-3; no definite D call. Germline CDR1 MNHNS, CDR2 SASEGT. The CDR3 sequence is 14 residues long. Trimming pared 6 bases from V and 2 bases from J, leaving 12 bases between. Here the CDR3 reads CASSPIGSTDTQYF. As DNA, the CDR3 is TGTGCCAGCAGCCCTATCGGGTCCACAGATACGCAGTATTTT.

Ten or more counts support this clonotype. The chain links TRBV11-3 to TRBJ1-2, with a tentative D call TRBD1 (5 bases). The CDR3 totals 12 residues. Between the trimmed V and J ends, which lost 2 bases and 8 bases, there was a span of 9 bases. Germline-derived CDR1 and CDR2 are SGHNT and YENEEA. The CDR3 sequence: CASSLSRAGYTF. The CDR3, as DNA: TGTGCCAGCAGCTTATCCAGGGCCGGCTACACCTTC.

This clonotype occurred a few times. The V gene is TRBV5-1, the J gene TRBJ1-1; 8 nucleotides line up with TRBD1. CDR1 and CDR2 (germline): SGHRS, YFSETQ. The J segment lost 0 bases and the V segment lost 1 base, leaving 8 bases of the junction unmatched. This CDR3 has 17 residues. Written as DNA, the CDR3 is TGCGCCAGCAGCTTGAACGGACAGGGAGGGATGAACACTGAAGCTTTCTTT. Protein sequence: CASSLNGQGGMNTEAFF.

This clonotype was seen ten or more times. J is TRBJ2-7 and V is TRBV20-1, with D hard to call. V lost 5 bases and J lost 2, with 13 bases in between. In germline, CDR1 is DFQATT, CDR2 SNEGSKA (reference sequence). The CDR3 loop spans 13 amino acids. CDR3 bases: TGCAGTGCTGCAAACTGGTATACCTACGAGCAGTACTTC. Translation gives CSAANWYTYEQYF.